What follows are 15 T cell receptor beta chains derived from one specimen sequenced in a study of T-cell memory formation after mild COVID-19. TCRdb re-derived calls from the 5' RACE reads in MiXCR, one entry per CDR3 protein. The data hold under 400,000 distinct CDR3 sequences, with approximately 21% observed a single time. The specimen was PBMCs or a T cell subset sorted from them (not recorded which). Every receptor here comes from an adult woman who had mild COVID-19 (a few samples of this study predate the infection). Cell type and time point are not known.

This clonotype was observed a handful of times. The CDR3 DNA is TGCGCCAGCAGCCAAGGGTATCAGACAGGGAATGGCGAGCAGTACTTC. Protein product: CASSQGYQTGNGEQYF. The chain carries TRBV4-3 and TRBJ2-7; TRBD1 agrees at 7 bases. The CDR3 consists of 16 residues. The germline gives CDR1 LGHNA, CDR2 YSLEER. Trimming at V came to 1 base and at J to 6 bases, leaving 12 bases not matched to a gene.

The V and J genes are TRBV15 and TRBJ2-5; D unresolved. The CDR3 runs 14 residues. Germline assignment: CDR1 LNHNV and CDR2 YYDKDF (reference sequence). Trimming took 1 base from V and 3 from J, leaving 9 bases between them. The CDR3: CATSRAPRKETQYF. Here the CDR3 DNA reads TGTGCCACCAGCAGAGCTCCTAGAAAAGAGACCCAGTACTTC.

Here the CDR3 reads CASRWDLLGEQYF. The CDR3 coding sequence is TGTGCCAGCAGGTGGGACTTACTGGGCGAGCAGTACTTC. The rearrangement joins TRBV12-3 or TRBV12-4 to TRBJ2-7; TRBD2 might be the D (6 bases). CDR3 length: 13 residues. Trimming cost V 6 bases and J 6 bases, with 15 bases left between them.

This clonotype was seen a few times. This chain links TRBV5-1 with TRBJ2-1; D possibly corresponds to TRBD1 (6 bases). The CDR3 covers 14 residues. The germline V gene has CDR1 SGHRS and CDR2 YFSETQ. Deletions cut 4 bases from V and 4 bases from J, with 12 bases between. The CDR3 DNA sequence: TGCGCCAGCAGCAACCAAGGGGGTTACAATGAGCAGTTCTTC. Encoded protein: CASSNQGGYNEQFF.

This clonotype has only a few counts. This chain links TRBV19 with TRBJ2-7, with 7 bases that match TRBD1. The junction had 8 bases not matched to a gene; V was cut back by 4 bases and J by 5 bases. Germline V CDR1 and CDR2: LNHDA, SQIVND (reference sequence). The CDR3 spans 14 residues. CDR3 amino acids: CASSRRDSPNEQYF. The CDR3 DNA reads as TGTGCCAGTAGTAGACGGGACAGCCCCAACGAGCAGTACTTC.

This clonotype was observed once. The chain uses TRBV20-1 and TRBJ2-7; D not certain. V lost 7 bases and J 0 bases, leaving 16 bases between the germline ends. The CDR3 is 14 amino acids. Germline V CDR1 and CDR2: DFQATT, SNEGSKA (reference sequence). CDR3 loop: CSVRLKAASYEQYF. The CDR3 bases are TGCAGTGTTAGGTTAAAGGCAGCCTCCTACGAGCAGTACTTC.

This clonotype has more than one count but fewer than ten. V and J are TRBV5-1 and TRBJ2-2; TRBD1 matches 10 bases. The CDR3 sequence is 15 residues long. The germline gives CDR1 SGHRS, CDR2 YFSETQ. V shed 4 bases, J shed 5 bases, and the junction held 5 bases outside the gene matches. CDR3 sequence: CASSLDRGRTGELFF. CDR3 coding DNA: TGCGCCAGCAGCCTCGACAGGGGGCGTACCGGGGAGCTGTTTTTT. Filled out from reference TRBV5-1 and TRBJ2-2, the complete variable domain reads KAGVTQTPRYLIKTRGQQVTLSCSPISGHRSVSWYQQTPGQGLQFLFEYFSETQRNKGNFPGRFSGRQFSNSRSEMNVSTLELGDSALYLCASSLDRGRTGELFFGEGSRLTVL.

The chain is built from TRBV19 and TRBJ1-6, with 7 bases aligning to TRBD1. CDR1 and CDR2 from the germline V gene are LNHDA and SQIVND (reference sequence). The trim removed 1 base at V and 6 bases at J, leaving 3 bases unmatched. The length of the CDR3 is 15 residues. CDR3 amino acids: CASSIGNRGNSPLHF. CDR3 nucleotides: TGTGCCAGTAGTATAGGGAACAGGGGTAATTCACCCCTCCACTTT.

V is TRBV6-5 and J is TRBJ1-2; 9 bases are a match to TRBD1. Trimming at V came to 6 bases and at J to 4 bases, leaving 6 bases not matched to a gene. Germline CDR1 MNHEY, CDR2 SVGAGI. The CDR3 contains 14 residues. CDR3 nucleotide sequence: TGTGCCAGCAGCTATGACAGGGGGTCCTATGGCTACACCTTC. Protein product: CASSYDRGSYGYTF.

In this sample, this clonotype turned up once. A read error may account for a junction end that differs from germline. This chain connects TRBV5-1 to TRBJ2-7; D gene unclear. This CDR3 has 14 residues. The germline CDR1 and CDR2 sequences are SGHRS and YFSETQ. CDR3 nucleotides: TGCGCCATCAGCTTGGTACCGGACCTCTACGAGCAGTACTTC. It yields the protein CAISLVPDLYEQYF.

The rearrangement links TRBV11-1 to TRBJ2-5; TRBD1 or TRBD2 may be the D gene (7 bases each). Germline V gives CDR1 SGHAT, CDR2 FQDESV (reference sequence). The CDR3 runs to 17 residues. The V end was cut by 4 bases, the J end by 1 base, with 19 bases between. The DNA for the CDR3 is TGTGCCAGCAGCTCCCCGGCGGGGGCAGGGGGCCAAGAGACCCAGTACTTC. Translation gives CASSSPAGAGGQETQYF.

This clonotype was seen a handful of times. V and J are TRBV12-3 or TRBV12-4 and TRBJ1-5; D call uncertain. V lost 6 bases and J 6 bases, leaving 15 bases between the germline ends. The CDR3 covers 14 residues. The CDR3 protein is CASSPHPRFQPQHF. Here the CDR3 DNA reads TGTGCCAGCAGCCCACACCCTCGGTTTCAGCCCCAGCATTTT.

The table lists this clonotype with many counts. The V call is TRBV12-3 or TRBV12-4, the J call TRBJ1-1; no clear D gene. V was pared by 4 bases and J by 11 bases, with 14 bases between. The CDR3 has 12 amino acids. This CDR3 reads CASSSVPHEAFF. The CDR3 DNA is TGTGCCAGCAGTTCGGTACCCCACGAGGCTTTCTTT.

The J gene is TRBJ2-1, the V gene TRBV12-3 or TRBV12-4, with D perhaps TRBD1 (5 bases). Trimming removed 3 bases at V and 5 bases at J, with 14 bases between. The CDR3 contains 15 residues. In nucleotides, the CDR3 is TGTGCCAGCAGTTTCCGGTGGGGCCCTAACAATGAGCAGTTCTTC. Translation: CASSFRWGPNNEQFF.

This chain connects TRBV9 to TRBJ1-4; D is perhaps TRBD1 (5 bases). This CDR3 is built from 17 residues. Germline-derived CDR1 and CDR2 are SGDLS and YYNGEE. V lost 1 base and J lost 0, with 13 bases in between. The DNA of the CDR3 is TGTGCCAGCAGCGTAACCCCGGACACTGCAACTAATGAAAAACTGTTTTTT. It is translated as CASSVTPDTATNEKLFF.